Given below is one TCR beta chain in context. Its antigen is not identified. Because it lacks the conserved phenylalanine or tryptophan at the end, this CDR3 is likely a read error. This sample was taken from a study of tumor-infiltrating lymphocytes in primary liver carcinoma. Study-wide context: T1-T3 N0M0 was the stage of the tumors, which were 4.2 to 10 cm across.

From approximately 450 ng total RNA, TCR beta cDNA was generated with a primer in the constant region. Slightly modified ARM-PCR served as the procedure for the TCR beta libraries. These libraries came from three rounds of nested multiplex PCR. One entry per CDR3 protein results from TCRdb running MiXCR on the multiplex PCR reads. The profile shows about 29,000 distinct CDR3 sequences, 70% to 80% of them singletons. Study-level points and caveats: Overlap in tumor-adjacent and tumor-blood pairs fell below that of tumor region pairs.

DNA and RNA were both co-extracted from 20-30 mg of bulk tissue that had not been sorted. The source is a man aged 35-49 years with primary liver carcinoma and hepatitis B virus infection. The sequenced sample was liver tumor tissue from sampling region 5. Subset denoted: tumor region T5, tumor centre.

The CDR3 spells CASSYIPSGSSTDTQYY. The CDR3, as DNA: TGTGCCAGCAGTTACATTCCTAGCGGGTCTAGCACAGATACGCAGTATTAT. The J gene is TRBJ2-3, the V gene TRBV6-2 or TRBV6-3; 8 nucleotides match TRBD2. The V gene's germline CDR1 is MNHEY and CDR2 SVGEGT. There are 17 residues in the CDR3. V shed 2 bases and J 0 bases; nucleotides not matched to a gene: 7.